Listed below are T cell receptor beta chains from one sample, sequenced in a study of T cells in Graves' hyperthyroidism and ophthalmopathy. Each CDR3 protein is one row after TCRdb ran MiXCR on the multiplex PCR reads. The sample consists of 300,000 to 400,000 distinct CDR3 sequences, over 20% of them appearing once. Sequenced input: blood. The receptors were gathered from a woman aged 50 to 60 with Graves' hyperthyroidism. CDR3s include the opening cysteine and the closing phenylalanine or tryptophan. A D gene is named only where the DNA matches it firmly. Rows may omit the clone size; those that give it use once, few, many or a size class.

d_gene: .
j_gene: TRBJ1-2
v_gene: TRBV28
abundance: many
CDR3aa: CASSLPQGLDGYTF
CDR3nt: TGTGCCAGCAGTTTGCCACAGGGCCTGGATGGCTACACCTTC

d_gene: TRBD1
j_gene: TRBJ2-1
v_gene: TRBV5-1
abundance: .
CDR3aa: CASTGQSNEQFF
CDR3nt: TGCGCCAGCACGGGACAGAGCAATGAGCAGTTCTTC

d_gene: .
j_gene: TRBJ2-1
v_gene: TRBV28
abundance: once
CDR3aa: CASSLASRTYNEQFF
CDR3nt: TGTGCCAGCAGTTTGGCCAGCAGGACGTACAATGAGCAGTTCTTC

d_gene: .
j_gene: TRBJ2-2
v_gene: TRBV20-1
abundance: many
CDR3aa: CSARDENRFHTGELFF
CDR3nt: TGCAGTGCTAGAGATGAGAACAGGTTTCACACCGGGGAGCTGTTTTTT

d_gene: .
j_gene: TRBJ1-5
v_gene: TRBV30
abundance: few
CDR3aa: CAWSGTLYSNQPQHF
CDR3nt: TGTGCCTGGAGTGGGACCTTATATAGCAATCAGCCCCAGCATTTT

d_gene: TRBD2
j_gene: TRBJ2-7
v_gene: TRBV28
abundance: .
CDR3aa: CASSLGGGRDEQYF
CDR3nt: TGTGCCAGCAGTTTAGGCGGGGGGAGGGACGAGCAGTACTTC

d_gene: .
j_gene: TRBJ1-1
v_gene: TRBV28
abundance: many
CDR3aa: CASSTTAQVQAFF
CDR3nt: TGTGCCAGCAGCACAACCGCCCAAGTTCAAGCTTTCTTT

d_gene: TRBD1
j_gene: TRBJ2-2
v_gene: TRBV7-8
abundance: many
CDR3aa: CASRGQLPKNTGELFF
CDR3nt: TGTGCCAGCAGGGGACAGTTACCAAAGAACACCGGGGAGCTGTTTTTT

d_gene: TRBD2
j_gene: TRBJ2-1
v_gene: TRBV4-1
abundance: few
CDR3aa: CASSQASSGGLSYNEQFF
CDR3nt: TGCGCCAGCAGCCAGGCTTCGAGCGGGGGGCTCTCCTACAATGAGCAGTTCTTC

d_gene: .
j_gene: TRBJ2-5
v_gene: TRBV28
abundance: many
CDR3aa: CASSWSGGGKETQYF
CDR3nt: TGTGCCAGCAGTTGGAGTGGTGGGGGGAAGGAGACCCAGTACTTC

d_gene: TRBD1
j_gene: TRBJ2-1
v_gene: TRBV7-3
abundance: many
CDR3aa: CASSLTLDRGHNEQFF
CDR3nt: TGTGCCAGCAGCTTAACCCTGGACAGGGGGCACAATGAGCAGTTCTTC

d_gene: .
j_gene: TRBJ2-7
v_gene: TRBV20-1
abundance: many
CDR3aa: CSAGGFKGEQYF
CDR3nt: TGCAGTGCGGGGGGCTTTAAGGGCGAGCAGTACTTC

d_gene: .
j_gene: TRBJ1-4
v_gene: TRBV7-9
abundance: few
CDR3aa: CASSLSFSATNEKLFF
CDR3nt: TGTGCCAGCAGCTTATCCTTCAGCGCAACTAATGAAAAACTGTTTTTT

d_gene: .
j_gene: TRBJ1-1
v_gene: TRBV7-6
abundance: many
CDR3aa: CASSLGLADNGDTEAFF
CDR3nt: TGTGCCAGCAGCTTAGGTCTCGCTGACAACGGAGACACTGAAGCTTTCTTT

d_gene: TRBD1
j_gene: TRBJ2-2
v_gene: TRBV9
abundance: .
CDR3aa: CASSLTGGQGNTGELFF
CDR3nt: TGTGCCAGCAGCTTGACGGGGGGACAGGGGAACACCGGGGAGCTGTTTTTT

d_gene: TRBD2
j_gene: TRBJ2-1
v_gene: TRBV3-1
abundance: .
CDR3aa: CASSQAGDSSNEQFF
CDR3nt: TGTGCCAGCAGCCAGGCGGGGGATTCCAGCAATGAGCAGTTCTTC

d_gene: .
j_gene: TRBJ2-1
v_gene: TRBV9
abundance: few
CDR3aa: CASSVAGDNEQFF
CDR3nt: TGTGCCAGCAGCGTAGCGGGAGACAATGAGCAGTTCTTC

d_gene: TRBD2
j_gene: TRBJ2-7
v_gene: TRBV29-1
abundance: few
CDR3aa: CSAGEAGATDRASSYEQYF
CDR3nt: TGCAGCGCTGGAGAAGCGGGAGCCACCGACAGAGCCAGCTCCTACGAGCAGTACTTC

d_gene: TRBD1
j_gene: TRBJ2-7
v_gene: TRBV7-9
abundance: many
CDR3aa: CASSSRTGALYEQYF
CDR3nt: TGTGCCAGCAGCTCGCGGACAGGGGCCCTGTACGAGCAGTACTTC

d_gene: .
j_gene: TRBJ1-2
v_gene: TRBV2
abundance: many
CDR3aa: CALLQETDYGYTF
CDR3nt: TGTGCCCTCCTCCAGGAGACGGACTATGGCTACACCTTC

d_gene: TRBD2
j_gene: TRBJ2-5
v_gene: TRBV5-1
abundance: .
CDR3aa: CASSGSGGPETQYF
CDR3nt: TGCGCCAGCAGCGGGAGCGGGGGTCCAGAGACCCAGTACTTC

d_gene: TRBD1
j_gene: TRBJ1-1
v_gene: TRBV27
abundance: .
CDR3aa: CASSLNAGGSNTEAFF
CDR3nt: TGTGCCAGCAGTTTGAATGCAGGGGGCAGCAACACTGAAGCTTTCTTT

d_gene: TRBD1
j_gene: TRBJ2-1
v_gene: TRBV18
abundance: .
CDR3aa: CASSRRDRDNEQFF
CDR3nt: TGTGCCAGCTCACGGCGGGACAGGGACAATGAGCAGTTCTTC

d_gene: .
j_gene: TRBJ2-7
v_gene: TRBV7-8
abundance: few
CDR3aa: CASSPTGYRYEQYF
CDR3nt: TGTGCCAGCAGCCCAACAGGGTATCGGTACGAGCAGTACTTC

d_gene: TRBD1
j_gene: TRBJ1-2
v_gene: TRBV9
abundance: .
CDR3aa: CASSVEAARTGLGGYTF
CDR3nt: TGTGCCAGCAGCGTAGAAGCCGCTAGGACAGGGTTAGGTGGCTACACCTTC

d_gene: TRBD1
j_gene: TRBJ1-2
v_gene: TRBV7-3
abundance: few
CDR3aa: CASSLKGADYGYTF
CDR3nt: TGTGCCAGCAGCTTAAAGGGGGCTGACTATGGCTACACCTTC

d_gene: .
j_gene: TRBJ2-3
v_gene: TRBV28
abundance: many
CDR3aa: CASKETGSTDTQYF
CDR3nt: TGTGCCAGCAAAGAGACAGGCAGCACAGATACGCAGTATTTT

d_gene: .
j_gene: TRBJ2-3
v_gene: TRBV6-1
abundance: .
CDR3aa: CASSQKGGLGQYF
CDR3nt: TGTGCCAGCAGTCAAAAGGGCGGGCTCGGGCAGTATTTT

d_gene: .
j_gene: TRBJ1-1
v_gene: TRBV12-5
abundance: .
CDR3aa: CASGLEGTEASF
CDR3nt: TGTGCTAGTGGTTTAGAGGGTACTGAAGCTTCCTTT

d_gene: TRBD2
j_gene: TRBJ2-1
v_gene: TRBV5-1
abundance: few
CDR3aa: CASSLEDASGRKFF
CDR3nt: TGCGCCAGCAGCTTGGAGGACGCTAGCGGGAGGAAGTTCTTC

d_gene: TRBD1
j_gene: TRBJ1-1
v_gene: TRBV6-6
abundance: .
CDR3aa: CASSYPGDSAEAFF
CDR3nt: TGTGCCAGCAGTTACCCTGGGGACAGCGCCGAAGCTTTCTTT

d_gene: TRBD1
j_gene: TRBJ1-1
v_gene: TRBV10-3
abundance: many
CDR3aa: CAISESTASVRDRAFF
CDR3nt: TGTGCCATCAGTGAGTCTACGGCTTCCGTACGGGACAGAGCTTTCTTT

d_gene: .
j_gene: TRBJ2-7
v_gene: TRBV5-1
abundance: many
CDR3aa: CASSLAGGREQYF
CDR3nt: TGCGCCAGCAGCTTGGCCGGGGGCCGTGAGCAGTACTTC

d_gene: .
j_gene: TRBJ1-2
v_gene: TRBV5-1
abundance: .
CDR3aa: CASSLDGESGYTF
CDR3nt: TGCGCCAGCAGCTTGGACGGGGAGAGTGGCTACACCTTC

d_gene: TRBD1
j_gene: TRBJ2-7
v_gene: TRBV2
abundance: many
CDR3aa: CASSLRDRGAYEQYF
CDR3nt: TGTGCCAGCAGCCTCCGGGACAGGGGGGCGTACGAGCAGTACTTC

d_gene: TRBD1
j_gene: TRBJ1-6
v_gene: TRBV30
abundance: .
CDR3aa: CAWSAPGQSNSPLHF
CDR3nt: TGTGCCTGGAGTGCCCCGGGACAGAGTAATTCACCCCTCCACTTT

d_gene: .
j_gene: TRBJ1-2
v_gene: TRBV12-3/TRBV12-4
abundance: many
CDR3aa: CASSRGGTSNYGYTF
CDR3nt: TGTGCCAGCAGTCGAGGGGGAACCTCTAACTATGGCTACACCTTC

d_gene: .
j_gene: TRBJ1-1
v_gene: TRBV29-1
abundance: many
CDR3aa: CSVERQNTEAFF
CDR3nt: TGCAGCGTTGAAAGACAGAACACTGAAGCTTTCTTT

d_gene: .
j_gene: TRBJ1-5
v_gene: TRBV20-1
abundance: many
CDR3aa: CSASDASNQPQHF
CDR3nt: TGCAGTGCTTCGGACGCGAGCAATCAGCCCCAGCATTTT

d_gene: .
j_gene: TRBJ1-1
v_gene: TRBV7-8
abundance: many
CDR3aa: CASSPRNMNTEAFF
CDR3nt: TGTGCCAGCAGCCCTAGGAACATGAACACTGAAGCTTTCTTT

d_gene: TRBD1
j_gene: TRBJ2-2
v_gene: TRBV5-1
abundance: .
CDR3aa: CASSAGGRTGENTGELFF
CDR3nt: TGCGCCAGCAGCGCCGGGGGTCGGACAGGGGAAAACACCGGGGAGCTGTTTTTT

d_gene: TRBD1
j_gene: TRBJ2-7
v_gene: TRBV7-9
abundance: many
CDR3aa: CASSLLGQGFSYEQYF
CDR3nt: TGTGCCAGCAGCTTATTAGGACAGGGGTTTTCCTACGAGCAGTACTTC

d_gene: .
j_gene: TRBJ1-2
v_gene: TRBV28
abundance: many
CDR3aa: CASSLPARPGGGYTF
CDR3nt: TGTGCCAGCAGTTTACCCGCACGCCCGGGCGGGGGCTACACCTTC

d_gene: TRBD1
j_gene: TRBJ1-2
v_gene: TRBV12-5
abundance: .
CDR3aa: CASGSTGNYGYTF
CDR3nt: TGTGCTAGTGGTTCGACAGGGAACTATGGCTACACCTTC

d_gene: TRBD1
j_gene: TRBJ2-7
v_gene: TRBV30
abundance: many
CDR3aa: CAWTGTGPRGEQYF
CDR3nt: TGTGCCTGGACCGGGACAGGGCCTCGGGGCGAGCAGTACTTC

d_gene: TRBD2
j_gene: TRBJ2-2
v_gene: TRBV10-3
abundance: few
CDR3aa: CAIGTSGSGAGELFF
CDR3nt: TGTGCCATCGGAACTAGCGGGAGTGGGGCCGGGGAGCTGTTTTTT

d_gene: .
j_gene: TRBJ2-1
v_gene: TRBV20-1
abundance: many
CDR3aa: CSARGPYEQFF
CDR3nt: TGCAGTGCTAGAGGCCCCTATGAGCAGTTCTTC

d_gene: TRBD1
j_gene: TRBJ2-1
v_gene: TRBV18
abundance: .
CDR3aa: CASSSDRANEQFF
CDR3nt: TGTGCCAGCTCATCGGACAGGGCCAATGAGCAGTTCTTC

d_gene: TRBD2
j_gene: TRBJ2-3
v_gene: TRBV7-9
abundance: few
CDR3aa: CASSSTGTSGGASTDTQYF
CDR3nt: TGTGCCAGCAGCTCGACCGGGACTAGCGGGGGGGCTAGCACAGATACGCAGTATTTT

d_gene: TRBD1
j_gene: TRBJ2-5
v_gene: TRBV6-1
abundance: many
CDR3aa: CASVSGQAQETQYF
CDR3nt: TGTGCCAGCGTGTCCGGACAGGCACAAGAGACCCAGTACTTC

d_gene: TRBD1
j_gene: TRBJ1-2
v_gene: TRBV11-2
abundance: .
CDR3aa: CASNPVRGRRWGYTF
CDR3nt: TGTGCCAGCAACCCGGTCAGGGGGCGGAGGTGGGGCTACACCTTC

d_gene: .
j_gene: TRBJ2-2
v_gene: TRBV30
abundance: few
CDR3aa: CAWNLNRGTGELFF
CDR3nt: TGTGCCTGGAATCTCAATAGGGGCACCGGGGAGCTGTTTTTT

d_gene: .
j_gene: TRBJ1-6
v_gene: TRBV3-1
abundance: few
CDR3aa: CASSQPGRRQNSPLHF
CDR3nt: TGTGCCAGCAGCCAACCGGGACGCAGACAGAATTCACCCCTCCACTTT

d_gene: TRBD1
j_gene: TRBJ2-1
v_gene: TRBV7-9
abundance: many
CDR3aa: CASSRSVWDRENNEQFF
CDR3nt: TGTGCCAGCAGCCGCTCTGTGTGGGACAGGGAAAACAATGAGCAGTTCTTC

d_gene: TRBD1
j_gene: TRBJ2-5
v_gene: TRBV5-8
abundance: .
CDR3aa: CASSKKTGVGETQYF
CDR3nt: TGTGCCAGCAGCAAGAAGACAGGGGTGGGCGAGACCCAGTACTTC

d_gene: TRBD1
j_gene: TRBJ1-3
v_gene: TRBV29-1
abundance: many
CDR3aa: CSVEGQGIGNTIYF
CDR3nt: TGCAGCGTTGAGGGACAGGGGATAGGAAACACCATATATTTT

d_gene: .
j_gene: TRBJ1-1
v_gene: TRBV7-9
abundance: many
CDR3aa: CASSFGQGTEAFF
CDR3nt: TGTGCCAGCAGCTTTGGCCAAGGCACTGAAGCTTTCTTT